This record looks at one TCR beta chain sequence and its context. This sample stems from a study of cytomegalovirus exposure and HLA in healthy donors. Assay used: immunoSEQ multiplex PCR; TCRdb lists only in-frame clones, some missing. This table has roughly 150,000 clones, more than 75% appearing once. The CDR3 is 15 amino acids. Trimming at V came to 4 bases and at J to 4 bases, leaving 6 bases not matched to a gene. From germline, CDR1 is MNHEY and CDR2 SVGAGI. Sequencing was performed on PBMCs. This clonotype was sampled from a man in his late teens or twenties in good health and CMV-seronegative. The chain has TRBV6-5 and TRBJ1-2, with 10 bases matching TRBD1. This chain's CDR3 is CASSFRQGASYGYTF. CDR3 DNA sequence: TGTGCCAGCAGTTTCCGACAGGGGGCTAGCTATGGCTACACCTTC.